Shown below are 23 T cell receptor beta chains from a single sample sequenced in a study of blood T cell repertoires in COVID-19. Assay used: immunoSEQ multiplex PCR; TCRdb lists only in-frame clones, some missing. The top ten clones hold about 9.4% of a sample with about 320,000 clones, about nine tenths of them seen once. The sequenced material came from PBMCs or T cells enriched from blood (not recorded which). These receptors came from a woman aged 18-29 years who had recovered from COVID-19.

The CDR3 protein is CASSYWQGASDEQFF. In DNA form, the CDR3 reads TGTGCCAGCAGTTACTGGCAGGGGGCATCGGATGAGCAGTTCTTC. The chain combines TRBV6-5 with TRBJ2-1; TRBD1 agrees at 8 bases. This CDR3 is built from 15 residues. The ends lost 1 base at V and 8 bases at J; junction bases unmatched: 7. Looked up from germline, CDR1 is MNHEY and CDR2 is SVGAGI.

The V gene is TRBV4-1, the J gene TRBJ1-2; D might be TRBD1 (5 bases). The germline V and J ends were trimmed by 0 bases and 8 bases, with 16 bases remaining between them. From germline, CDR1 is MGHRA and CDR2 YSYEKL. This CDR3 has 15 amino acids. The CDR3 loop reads CASSQDLGGISGYTF. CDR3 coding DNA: TGCGCCAGCAGCCAAGATCTGGGGGGGATTTCGGGCTACACCTTC.

For the CDR3, the DNA is TGCGCCAGCAGCCAAGGGGGGGTTGAGCAGTTCTTC. Its protein is CASSQGGVEQFF. J is TRBJ2-1 and V is TRBV4-1; tentative D call: TRBD2 (6 bases). V shed 1 base and J shed 9 bases, with 7 bases lying between them. The V gene's germline CDR1 is MGHRA and CDR2 YSYEKL. CDR3 length equals 12 residues.

In nucleotides, the CDR3 is TGTGCCACCAGCAGGATACCGGGACAGGGGGCTCGGAATGAGCAGTTCTTC. It codes for CATSRIPGQGARNEQFF. The genes are TRBV15 and TRBJ2-1; 12 bases agree with TRBD1. This CDR3 has 17 amino acids. The V gene's germline CDR1 is LNHNV and CDR2 YYDKDF (reference sequence). V lost 3 bases, J lost 7 bases, and 10 bases stayed unmatched.

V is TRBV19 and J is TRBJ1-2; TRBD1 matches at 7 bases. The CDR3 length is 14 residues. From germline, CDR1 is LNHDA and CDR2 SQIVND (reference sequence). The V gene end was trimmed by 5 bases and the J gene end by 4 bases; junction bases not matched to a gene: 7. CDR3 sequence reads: CASSGRWDSYGYTF. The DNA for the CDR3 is TGTGCCAGTAGTGGGAGATGGGACAGCTATGGCTACACCTTC.

The CDR3 is CASSLGVYQPQHF. Here the CDR3 DNA reads TGTGCCAGCAGTCTGGGCGTATATCAGCCCCAGCATTTT. The genes are TRBV27 and TRBJ1-5; D gene uncertain. Germline CDR1 reads MNHEY; CDR2 reads SMNVEV (reference sequence). This CDR3 has 13 amino acids. Trimming stripped 5 bases from V and 5 bases from J, with 10 bases between.

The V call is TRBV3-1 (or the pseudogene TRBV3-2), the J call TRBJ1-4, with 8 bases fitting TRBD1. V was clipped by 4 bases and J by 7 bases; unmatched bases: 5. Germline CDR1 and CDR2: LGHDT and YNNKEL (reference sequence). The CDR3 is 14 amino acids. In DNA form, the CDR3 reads TGTGCCAGCAGCCTAGGACAGGGTGGTGAAAAACTGTTTTTT. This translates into CASSLGQGGEKLFF.

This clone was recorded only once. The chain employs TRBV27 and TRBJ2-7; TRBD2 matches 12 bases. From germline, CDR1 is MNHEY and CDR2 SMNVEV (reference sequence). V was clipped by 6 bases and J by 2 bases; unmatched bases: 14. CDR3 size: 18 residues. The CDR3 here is CASSLTGETSGSTYEQYF. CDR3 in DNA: TGTGCCAGCAGCCTGACAGGGGAGACTAGCGGGAGCACCTACGAGCAGTACTTC.

This chain's CDR3 is CASSPKTLVTGELFF. In DNA, the CDR3 is TGTGCCAGCAGCCCCAAAACCCTAGTTACCGGGGAGCTGTTTTTT. J is TRBJ2-2 and V is TRBV11-3; D is uncertain. CDR3 length: 15 residues. The V end lost 5 bases, the J end lost 5 bases, and 15 bases lay between the germline ends. In germline, CDR1 is SGHNT, CDR2 YENEEA.

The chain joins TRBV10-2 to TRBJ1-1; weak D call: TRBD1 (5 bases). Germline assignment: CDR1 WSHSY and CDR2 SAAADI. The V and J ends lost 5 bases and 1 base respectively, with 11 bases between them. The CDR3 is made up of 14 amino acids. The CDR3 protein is CASSPVRANTEAFF. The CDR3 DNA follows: TGCGCCAGCAGTCCAGTCAGGGCGAACACTGAAGCTTTCTTT.

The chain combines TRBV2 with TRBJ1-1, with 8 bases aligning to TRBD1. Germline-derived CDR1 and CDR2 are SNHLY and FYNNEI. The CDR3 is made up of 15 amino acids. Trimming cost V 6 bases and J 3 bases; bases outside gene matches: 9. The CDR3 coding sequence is TGTGCCAGCAGGCGCCCTCAGGGGGCGCACACTGAAGCTTTCTTT. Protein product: CASRRPQGAHTEAFF.

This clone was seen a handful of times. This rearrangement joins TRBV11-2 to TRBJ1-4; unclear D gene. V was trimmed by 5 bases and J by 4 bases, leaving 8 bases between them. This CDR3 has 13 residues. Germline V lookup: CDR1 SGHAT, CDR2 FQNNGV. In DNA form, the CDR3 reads TGTGCCAGCAGCCTAGTTATTAATGAAAAACTGTTTTTT. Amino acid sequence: CASSLVINEKLFF.

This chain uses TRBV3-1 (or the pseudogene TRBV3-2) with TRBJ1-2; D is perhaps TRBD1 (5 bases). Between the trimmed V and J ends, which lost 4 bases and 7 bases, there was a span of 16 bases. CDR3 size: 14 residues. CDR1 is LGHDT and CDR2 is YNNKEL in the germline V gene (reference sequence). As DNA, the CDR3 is TGTGCCAGCAGCCGGTCGGGGACTCCCCTTGGCTACACCTTC. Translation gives CASSRSGTPLGYTF.

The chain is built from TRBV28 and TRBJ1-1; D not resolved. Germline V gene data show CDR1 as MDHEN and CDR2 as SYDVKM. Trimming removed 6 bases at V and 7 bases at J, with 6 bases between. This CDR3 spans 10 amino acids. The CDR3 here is CASSSNEAFF. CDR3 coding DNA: TGTGCCAGCAGCTCTAATGAAGCTTTCTTT. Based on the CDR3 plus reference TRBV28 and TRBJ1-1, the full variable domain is DVKVTQSSRYLVKRTGEKVFLECVQDMDHENMFWYRQDPGLGLRLIYFSYDVKMKEKGDIPEGYSVSREKKERFSLILESASTNQTSMYLCASSSNEAFFGQGTRLTVV.

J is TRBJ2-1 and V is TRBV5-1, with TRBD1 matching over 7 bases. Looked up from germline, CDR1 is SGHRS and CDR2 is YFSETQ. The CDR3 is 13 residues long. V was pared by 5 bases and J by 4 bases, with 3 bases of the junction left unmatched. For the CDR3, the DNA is TGCGCCAGCAGTACGGGACAGTACAATGAGCAGTTCTTC. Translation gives CASSTGQYNEQFF.

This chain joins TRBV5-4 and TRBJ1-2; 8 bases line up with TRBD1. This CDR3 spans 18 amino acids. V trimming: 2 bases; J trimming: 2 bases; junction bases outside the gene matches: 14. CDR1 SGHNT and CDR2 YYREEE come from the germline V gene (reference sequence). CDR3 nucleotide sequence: TGTGCCAGCAGCTTACCTAAGACAGGGGCGCCACCGAACTATGGCTACACCTTC. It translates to CASSLPKTGAPPNYGYTF. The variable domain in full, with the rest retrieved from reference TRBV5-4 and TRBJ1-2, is ETGVTQSPTHLIKTRGQQVTLRCSSQSGHNTVSWYQQALGQGPQFIFQYYREEENGRGNFPPRFSGLQFPNYSSELNVNALELDDSALYLCASSLPKTGAPPNYGYTFGSGTRLTVV.

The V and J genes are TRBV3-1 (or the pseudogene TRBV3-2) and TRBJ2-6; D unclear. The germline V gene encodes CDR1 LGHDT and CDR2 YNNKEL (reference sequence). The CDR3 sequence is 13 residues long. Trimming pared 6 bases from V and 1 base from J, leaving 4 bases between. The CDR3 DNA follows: TGTGCCAGCAGTGAGTCTGGGGCCAACGTCCTGACTTTC. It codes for CASSESGANVLTF.

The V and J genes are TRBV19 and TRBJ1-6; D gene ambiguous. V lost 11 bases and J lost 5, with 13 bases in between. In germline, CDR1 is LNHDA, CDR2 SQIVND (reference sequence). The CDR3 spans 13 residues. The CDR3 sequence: CASSGNDNSPLHF. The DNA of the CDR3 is TGTGCCTCGTCGGGGAACGATAATTCACCCCTCCACTTT.

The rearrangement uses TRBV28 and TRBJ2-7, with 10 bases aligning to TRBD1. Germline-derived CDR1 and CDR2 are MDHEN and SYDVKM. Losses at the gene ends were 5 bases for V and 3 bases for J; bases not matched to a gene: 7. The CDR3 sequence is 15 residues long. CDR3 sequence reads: CASSPSGTGDYEQYF. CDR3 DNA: TGTGCCAGCAGTCCCTCTGGGACAGGGGACTACGAGCAGTACTTC.

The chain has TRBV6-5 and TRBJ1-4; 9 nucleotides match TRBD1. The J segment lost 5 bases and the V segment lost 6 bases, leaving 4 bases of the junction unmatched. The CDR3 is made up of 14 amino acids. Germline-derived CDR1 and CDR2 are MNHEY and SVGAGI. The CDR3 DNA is TGTGCCAGCAGACTGACAGGGGGGAATGAAAAACTGTTTTTT. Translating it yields CASRLTGGNEKLFF.

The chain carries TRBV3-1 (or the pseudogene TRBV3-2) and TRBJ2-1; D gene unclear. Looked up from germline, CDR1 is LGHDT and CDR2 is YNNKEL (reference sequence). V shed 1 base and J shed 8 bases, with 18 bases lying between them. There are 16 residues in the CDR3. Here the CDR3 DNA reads TGTGCCAGCAGCCAAGTCCCCCCTCCTACAGTCTATGAGCAGTTCTTC. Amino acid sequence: CASSQVPPPTVYEQFF.

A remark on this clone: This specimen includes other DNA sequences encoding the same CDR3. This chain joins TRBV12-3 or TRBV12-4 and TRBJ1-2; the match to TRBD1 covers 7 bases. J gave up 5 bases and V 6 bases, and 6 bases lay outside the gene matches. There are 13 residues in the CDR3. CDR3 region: CASSPGQLYGYTF. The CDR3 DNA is TGTGCCAGCAGCCCGGGACAGTTATATGGCTACACCTTC.

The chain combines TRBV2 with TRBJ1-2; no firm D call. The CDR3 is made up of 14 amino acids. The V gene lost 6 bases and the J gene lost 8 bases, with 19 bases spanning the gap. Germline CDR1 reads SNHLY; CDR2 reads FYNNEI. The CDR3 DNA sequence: TGTGCCAGCAGCTCAACTAACCCTCGGCGGGGCTACACCTTC. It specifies CASSSTNPRRGYTF.